This T cell receptor beta chain was identified during a study of cytomegalovirus exposure and HLA in healthy donors. The study's findings and limits: Prior analysis indicated that the majority of TCR beta V segments exhibited productivity approximately 90% or approximately 30% of the time. The dataset shows that most TCR sequences were rare, while some public TCRs occurred in many donors.

PCR amplification relied on 60 Vbeta primers (plus 13 Jbeta primers). Assay used: immunoSEQ multiplex PCR; TCRdb lists only in-frame clones, some missing. The sample contains about 260,000 clones, roughly two thirds of which appear only once. Of note for this clone: No antigen is known for it.

The CDR3 runs 14 residues. V was pared by 6 bases and J by 7 bases, with 6 bases of the junction left unmatched. Germline-derived CDR1 and CDR2 are MNHEY and SMNVEV (reference sequence). Sequencing used PBMCs. The rearrangement joins TRBV27 to TRBJ1-6; 7 bases are a match to TRBD1. The receptor was derived from a female donor in good health and CMV-seronegative. This chain's CDR3 is CASSTGQRNSPLHF. CDR3 in DNA: TGTGCCAGCAGCACGGGACAGAGAAATTCACCCCTCCACTTT.